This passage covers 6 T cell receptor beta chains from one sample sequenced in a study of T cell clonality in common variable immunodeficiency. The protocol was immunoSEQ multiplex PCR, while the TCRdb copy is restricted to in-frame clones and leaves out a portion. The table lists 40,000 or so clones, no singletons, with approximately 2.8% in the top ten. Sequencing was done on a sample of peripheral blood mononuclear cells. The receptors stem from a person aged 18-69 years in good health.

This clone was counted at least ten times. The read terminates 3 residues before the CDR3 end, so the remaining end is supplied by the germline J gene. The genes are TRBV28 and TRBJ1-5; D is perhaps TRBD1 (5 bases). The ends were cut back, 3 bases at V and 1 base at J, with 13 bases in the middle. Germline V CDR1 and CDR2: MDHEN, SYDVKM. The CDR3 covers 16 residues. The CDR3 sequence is CASSLRGVGSNQPQHF. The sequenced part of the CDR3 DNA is TGTGCCAGCAGTTTGCGGGGGGTAGGCAGCAATCAGCCC.

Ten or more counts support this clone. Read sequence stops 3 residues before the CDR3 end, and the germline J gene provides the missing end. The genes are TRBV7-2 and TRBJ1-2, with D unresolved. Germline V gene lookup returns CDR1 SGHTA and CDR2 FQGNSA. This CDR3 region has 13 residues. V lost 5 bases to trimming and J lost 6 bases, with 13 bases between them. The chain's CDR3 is CASSPPRVHGYTF. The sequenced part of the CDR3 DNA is TGTGCCAGCAGCCCCCCACGGGTTCATGGC. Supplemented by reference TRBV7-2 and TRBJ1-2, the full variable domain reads GAGVSQSPSNKVTEKGKDVELRCDPISGHTALYWYRQSLGQGLEFLIYFQGNSAPDKSGLPSDRFSAERTGGSVSTLTIQRTQQEDSAVYLCASSPPRVHGYTFGSGTRLTVV.

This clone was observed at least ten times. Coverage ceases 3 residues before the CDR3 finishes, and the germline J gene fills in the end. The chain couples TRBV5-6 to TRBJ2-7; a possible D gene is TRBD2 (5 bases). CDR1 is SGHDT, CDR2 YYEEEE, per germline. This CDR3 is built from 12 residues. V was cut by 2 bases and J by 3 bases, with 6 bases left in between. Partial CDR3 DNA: TGTGCCAGCAGCTTCGGGGACTACGAG. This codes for CASSFGDYE. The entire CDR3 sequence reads CASSFGDYEQYF.

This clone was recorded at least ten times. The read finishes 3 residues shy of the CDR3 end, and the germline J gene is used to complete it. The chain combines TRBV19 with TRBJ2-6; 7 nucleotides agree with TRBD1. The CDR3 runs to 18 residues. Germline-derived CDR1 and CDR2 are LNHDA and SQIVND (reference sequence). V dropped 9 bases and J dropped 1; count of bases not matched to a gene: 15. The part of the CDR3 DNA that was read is TGTGCCAGCACACGACGGGACAGATTAGCGTCTGGGGCCAACGTC. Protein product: CASTRRDRLASGANV. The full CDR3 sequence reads CASTRRDRLASGANVLTF.

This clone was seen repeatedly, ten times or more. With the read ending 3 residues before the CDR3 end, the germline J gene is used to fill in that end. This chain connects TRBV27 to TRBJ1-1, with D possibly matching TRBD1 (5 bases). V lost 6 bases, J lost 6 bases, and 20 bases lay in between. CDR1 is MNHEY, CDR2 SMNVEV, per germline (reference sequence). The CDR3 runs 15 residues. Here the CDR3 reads CASRRQGLVYAEAFF. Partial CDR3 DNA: TGTGCCAGCAGGAGGCAGGGTTTGGTTTACGCTGAA.

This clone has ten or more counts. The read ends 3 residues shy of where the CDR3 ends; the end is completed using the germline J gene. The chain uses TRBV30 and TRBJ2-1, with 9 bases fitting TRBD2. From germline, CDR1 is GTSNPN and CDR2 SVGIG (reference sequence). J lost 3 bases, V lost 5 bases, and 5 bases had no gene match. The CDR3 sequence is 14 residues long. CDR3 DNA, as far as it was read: TGTGCCTGGGAGGGGACTAGCTACTACAATGAG. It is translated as CAWEGTSYYNE. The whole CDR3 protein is CAWEGTSYYNEQFF.